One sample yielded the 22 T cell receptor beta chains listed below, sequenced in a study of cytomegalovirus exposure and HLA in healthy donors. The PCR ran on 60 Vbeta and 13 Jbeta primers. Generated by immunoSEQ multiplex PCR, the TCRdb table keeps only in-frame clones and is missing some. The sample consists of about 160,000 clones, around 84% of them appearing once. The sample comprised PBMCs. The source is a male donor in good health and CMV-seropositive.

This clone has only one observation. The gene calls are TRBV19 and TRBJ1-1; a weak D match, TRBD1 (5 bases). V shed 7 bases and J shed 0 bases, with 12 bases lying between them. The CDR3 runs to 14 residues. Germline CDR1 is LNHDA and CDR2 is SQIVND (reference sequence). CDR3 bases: TGTGCCAGTATTCAGGAGGGGATGAACACTGAAGCTTTCTTT. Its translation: CASIQEGMNTEAFF.

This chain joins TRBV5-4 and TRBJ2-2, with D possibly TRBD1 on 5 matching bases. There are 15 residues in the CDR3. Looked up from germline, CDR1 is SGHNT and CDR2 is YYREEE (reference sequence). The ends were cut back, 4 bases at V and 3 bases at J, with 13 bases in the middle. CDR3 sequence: CASSTPPGYTGELFF. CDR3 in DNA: TGTGCCAGCAGCACACCTCCAGGGTACACCGGGGAGCTGTTTTTT.

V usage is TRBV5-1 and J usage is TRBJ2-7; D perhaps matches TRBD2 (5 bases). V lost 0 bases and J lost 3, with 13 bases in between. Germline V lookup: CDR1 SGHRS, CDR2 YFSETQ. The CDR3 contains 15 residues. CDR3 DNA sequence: TGCGCCAGCAGCTTGGGGGTTAGCGCAGGCTACGAGCAGTACTTC. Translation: CASSLGVSAGYEQYF. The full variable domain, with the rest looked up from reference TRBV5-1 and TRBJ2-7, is KAGVTQTPRYLIKTRGQQVTLSCSPISGHRSVSWYQQTPGQGLQFLFEYFSETQRNKGNFPGRFSGRQFSNSRSEMNVSTLELGDSALYLCASSLGVSAGYEQYFGPGTRLTVT.

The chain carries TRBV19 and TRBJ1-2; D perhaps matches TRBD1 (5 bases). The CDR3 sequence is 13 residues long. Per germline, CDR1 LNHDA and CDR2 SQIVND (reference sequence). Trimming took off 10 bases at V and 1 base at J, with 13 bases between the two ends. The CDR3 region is CATTWGVNYGYTF. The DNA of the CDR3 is TGTGCCACGACCTGGGGGGTTAACTATGGCTACACCTTC.

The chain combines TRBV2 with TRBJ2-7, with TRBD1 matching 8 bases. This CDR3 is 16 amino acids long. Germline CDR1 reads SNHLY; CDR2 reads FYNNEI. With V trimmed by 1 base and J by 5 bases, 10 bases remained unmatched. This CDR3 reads CASSEGGTGGKNEQYF. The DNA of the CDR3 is TGTGCCAGCAGTGAAGGGGGAACAGGGGGAAAGAACGAGCAGTACTTC.

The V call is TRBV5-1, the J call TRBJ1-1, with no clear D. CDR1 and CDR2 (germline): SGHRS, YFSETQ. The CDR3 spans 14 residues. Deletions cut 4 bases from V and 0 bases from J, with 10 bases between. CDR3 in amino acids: CASSPELLNTEAFF. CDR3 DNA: TGCGCCAGCAGCCCCGAACTTCTGAACACTGAAGCTTTCTTT.

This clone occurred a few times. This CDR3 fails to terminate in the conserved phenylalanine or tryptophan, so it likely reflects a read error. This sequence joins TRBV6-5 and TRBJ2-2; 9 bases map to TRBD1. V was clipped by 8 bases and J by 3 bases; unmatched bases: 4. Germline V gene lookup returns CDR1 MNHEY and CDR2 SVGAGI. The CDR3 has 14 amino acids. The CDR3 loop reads CASRGQGDTGELFS. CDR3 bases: TGTGCCAGCCGGGGACAGGGAGACACCGGGGAGCTGTTTTCT.

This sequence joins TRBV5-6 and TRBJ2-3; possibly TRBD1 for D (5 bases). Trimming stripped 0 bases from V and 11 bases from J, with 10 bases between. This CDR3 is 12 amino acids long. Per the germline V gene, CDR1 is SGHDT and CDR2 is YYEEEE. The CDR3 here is CASSLGLGEQYF. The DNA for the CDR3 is TGTGCCAGCAGCTTGGGATTAGGGGAGCAGTATTTT.

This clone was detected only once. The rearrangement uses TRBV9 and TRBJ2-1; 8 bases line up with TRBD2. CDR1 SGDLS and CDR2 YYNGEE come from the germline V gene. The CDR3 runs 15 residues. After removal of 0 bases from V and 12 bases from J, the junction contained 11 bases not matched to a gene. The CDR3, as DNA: TGTGCCAGCAGCGTAGGGACCCTACGGGGGGGCGGGCAGTTCTTC. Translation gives CASSVGTLRGGGQFF.

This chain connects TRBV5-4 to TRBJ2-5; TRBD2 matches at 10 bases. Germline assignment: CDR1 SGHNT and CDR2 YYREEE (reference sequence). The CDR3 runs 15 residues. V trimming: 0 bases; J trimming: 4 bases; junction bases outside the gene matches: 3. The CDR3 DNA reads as TGTGCCAGCAGCTTGGGACTAGCGGGCGGAGAGACCCAGTACTTC. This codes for CASSLGLAGGETQYF. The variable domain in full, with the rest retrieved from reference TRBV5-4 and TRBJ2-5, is ETGVTQSPTHLIKTRGQQVTLRCSSQSGHNTVSWYQQALGQGPQFIFQYYREEENGRGNFPPRFSGLQFPNYSSELNVNALELDDSALYLCASSLGLAGGETQYFGPGTRLLVL.

The chain's CDR3 is CAWSVRRTSNEKLFF. In DNA, the CDR3 is TGTGCCTGGAGTGTACGAAGGACTTCTAATGAAAAACTGTTTTTT. The rearrangement uses TRBV30 and TRBJ1-4; D is unresolved. CDR1 GTSNPN and CDR2 SVGIG come from the germline V gene (reference sequence). This CDR3 comprises 15 residues. Trimming took 0 bases from V and 3 from J, leaving 11 bases between them.

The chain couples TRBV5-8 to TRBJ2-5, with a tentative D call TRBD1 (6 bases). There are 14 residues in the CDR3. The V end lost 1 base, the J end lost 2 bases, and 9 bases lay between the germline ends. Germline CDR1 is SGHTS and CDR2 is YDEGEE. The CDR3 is CASSLPGQQETQYF. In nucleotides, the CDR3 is TGTGCCAGCAGCTTGCCAGGACAGCAAGAGACCCAGTACTTC.

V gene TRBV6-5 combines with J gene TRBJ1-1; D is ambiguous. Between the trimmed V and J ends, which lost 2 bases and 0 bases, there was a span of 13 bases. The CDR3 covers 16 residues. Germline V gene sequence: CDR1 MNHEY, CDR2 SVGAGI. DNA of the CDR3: TGTGCCAGCAGTTACGGTTCGGGGTTGGTGAACACTGAAGCTTTCTTT. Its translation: CASSYGSGLVNTEAFF.

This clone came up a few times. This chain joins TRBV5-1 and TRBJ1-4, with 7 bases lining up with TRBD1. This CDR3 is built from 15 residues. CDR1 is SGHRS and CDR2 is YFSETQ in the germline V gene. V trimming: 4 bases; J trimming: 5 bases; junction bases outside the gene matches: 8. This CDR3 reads CASSISQGMNEKLFF. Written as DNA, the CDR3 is TGCGCCAGCAGCATTTCACAGGGGATGAATGAAAAACTGTTTTTT.

Here the CDR3 reads CAITTAGRPSSGNTIYF. CDR3 nucleotide sequence: TGTGCCATAACAACCGCCGGCAGGCCAAGCTCTGGAAACACCATATATTTT. This chain uses TRBV27 with TRBJ1-3; D is unresolved. This CDR3 comprises 17 residues. CDR1 and CDR2 from the germline V gene are MNHEY and SMNVEV (reference sequence). The ends were cut back, 10 bases at V and 0 bases at J, with 22 bases in the middle.

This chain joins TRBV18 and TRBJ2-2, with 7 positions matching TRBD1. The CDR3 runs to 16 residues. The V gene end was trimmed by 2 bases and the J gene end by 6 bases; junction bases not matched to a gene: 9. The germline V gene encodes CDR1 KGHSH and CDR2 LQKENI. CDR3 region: CASSPRGRLFAGELFF. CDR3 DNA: TGTGCCAGCTCACCAAGGGGGCGGCTCTTTGCCGGGGAGCTGTTTTTT. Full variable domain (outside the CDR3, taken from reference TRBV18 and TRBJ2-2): NAGVMQNPRHLVRRRGQEARLRCSPMKGHSHVYWYRQLPEEGLKFMVYLQKENIIDESGMPKERFSAEFPKEGPSILRIQQVVRGDSAAYFCASSPRGRLFAGELFFGEGSRLTVL.

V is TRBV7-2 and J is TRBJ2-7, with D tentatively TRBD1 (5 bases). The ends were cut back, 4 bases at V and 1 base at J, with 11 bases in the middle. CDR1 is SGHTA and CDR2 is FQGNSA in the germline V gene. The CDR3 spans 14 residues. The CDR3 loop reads CASSSLAGSYEQYF. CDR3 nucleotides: TGTGCCAGCAGCTCCTTGGCAGGGTCCTACGAGCAGTACTTC.

The CDR3 bases are TGTGCCAGCAGTGAATCAGGGACTCATGAAAAACTGTTTTTT. Translating gives CASSESGTHEKLFF. The chain uses TRBV25-1 and TRBJ1-4; perhaps TRBD1 as D (5 bases). The V end lost 1 base, the J end lost 6 bases, and 9 bases lay between the germline ends. CDR1 and CDR2 from the germline V gene are MGHDK and SYGVNS. The CDR3 covers 14 residues.

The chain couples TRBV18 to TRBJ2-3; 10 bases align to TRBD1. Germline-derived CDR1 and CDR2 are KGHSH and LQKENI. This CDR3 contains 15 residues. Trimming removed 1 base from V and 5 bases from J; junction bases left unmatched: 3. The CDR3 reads CASSPLGQGVDTQYF. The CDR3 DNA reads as TGTGCCAGCTCACCACTCGGACAGGGGGTAGATACGCAGTATTTT. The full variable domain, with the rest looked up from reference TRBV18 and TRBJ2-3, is NAGVMQNPRHLVRRRGQEARLRCSPMKGHSHVYWYRQLPEEGLKFMVYLQKENIIDESGMPKERFSAEFPKEGPSILRIQQVVRGDSAAYFCASSPLGQGVDTQYFGPGTRLTVL.

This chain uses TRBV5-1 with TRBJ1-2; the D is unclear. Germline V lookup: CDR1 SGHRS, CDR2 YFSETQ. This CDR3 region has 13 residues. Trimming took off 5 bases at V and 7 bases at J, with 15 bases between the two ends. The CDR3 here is CASREDSGSGYTF. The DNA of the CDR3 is TGCGCCAGCAGAGAGGACTCCGGTTCTGGCTACACCTTC.

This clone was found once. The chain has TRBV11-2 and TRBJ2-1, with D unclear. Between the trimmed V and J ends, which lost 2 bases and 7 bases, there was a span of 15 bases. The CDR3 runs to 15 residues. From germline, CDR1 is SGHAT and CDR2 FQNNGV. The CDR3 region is CASSLMSSGFNEQFF. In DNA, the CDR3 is TGTGCCAGCAGCTTAATGAGCTCAGGTTTTAATGAGCAGTTCTTC.

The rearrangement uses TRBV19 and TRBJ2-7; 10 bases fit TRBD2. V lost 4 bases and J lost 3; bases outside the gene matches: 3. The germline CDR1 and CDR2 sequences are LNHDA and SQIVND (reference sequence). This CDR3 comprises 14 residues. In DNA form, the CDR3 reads TGTGCCAGTAGTAGGGGACTAGCGATCTACGAGCAGTACTTC. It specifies CASSRGLAIYEQYF.